This T cell receptor beta chain was sequenced for a study of prognosis after radiotherapy for stage I lung cancer. Regarding the study as a whole: Reportedly, the usage of TRBV and TRBJ genes was not the same in patients with and without metastases. Shannon entropy after stereotactic body radiation therapy was lower in patients who developed distant metastases. The number of unique TCR clones went down after stereotactic body radiation therapy, with a median of roughly 9,300 versus 7,200.

Patients were all node-negative on CT and PET/CT, lacking prior chemotherapy, radiotherapy or other malignancies. Germline CDR1 LNHDA, CDR2 SQIVND (reference sequence). This CDR3 contains 15 residues. V dropped 3 bases and J dropped 9 bases, with 17 bases sitting between them. A word on this clonotype: The antigen remains unidentified.

From genomic DNA, two-round multiplex PCR was used to amplify TCR beta CDR3. The use of primers specific to each TRBV and TRBJ gene characterized first-round PCR. TCRdb passed the multiplex PCR reads through MiXCR, listing each CDR3 protein once. The table records about 35,000 distinct CDR3 sequences, 30% to 35% of them present only once. Sample: PBMCs, taken before or after stereotactic body radiation therapy (not recorded which). The TCR sequence derives from a donor aged 50 or older with non-small cell lung cancer. The chain links TRBV19 to TRBJ2-2, with D maybe TRBD1 (5 bases). CDR3 residues: CASSISRVDSWELFF. The CDR3 bases are TGTGCCAGTAGTATCTCCAGGGTGGATTCCTGGGAGCTGTTTTTT.